These 18 T cell receptor beta chains share one sample of origin, sequenced in a study of blood T cell repertoires in COVID-19. Profiling relied on immunoSEQ multiplex PCR, and the TCRdb table lists in-frame clones only, not all of them. The data show roughly 330,000 clones, about 85% seen once. The sequenced sample consisted of PBMCs or T cells enriched from blood (not recorded which). All receptors derive from a woman in her twenties or thirties who had recovered from COVID-19.

The rearrangement joins TRBV6-5 to TRBJ2-7; no clear D gene. The CDR3 contains 13 residues. The germline V and J ends were trimmed by 2 bases and 1 base, with 6 bases remaining between them. In germline, CDR1 is MNHEY, CDR2 SVGAGI. Written as DNA, the CDR3 is TGTGCCAGCAGTTACGGGCCGTCCTACGAGCAGTACTTC. This sequence encodes CASSYGPSYEQYF.

Here the CDR3 DNA reads TGTGCCAGTAGTTCCCGGGACAGGGTAGCTAATGAGCAGTTCTTC. Encoded protein: CASSSRDRVANEQFF. The gene calls are TRBV19 and TRBJ2-1; TRBD1 matches at 9 bases. The CDR3 is 15 amino acids. CDR1 is LNHDA, CDR2 SQIVND, per germline (reference sequence). Losses at the gene ends were 5 bases for V and 7 bases for J; bases not matched to a gene: 9.

This chain uses TRBV6-1 with TRBJ2-7; the D is unclear. The V and J ends lost 1 base and 0 bases respectively, with 10 bases between them. This CDR3 is built from 15 residues. Germline assignment: CDR1 MNHNS and CDR2 SASEGT. CDR3 amino acids: CASSEGVQPSYEQYF. The DNA of the CDR3 is TGTGCCAGCAGTGAAGGCGTACAGCCCTCCTACGAGCAGTACTTC.

In its sample, this clone was seen a few times. V and J are TRBV27 and TRBJ1-5, with unresolved D. V dropped 2 bases and J dropped 2 bases, with 10 bases sitting between them. The CDR3 is 15 amino acids. Germline lookup yields CDR1 MNHEY and CDR2 SMNVEV (reference sequence). The CDR3 sequence: CASSLEGFGNQPQHF. CDR3 DNA: TGTGCCAGCAGTTTAGAGGGATTCGGCAATCAGCCCCAGCATTTT.

The CDR3 coding sequence is TGTGCCAGCAGTGACCGGGTAACCGACACCGGGGAGCTGTTTTTT. Residues: CASSDRVTDTGELFF. The chain has TRBV27 and TRBJ2-2; D uncertain. CDR1 is MNHEY and CDR2 is SMNVEV in the germline V gene (reference sequence). V was trimmed by 5 bases and J by 3 bases, leaving 13 bases between them. The CDR3 totals 15 residues.

The rearrangement joins TRBV4-1 to TRBJ2-7; TRBD1 matches at 7 bases. Trimming at V came to 4 bases and at J to 3 bases, leaving 3 bases not matched to a gene. Germline CDR1 MGHRA, CDR2 YSYEKL. CDR3 size: 13 residues. CDR3 sequence reads: CASSPRQGYEQYF. The CDR3 DNA sequence: TGCGCCAGCAGCCCGCGACAGGGCTACGAGCAGTACTTC.

The chain is built from TRBV6-1 and TRBJ1-4, with TRBD1 as a possible D gene (5 bases). Trimming shortened V by 2 bases and J by 5 bases, and 9 bases separated the two germline ends. CDR3 length: 14 amino acids. The germline CDR1 and CDR2 sequences are MNHNS and SASEGT. The CDR3 DNA reads as TGTGCCAGCAGTGAAATGGGGGGAAATGAAAAACTGTTTTTT. Its protein is CASSEMGGNEKLFF.

The chain has TRBV2 and TRBJ1-3; 8 bases agree with TRBD1. Germline V gene data show CDR1 as SNHLY and CDR2 as FYNNEI. Trimming took 3 bases from V and 4 from J; bases not matched to a gene: 5. This CDR3 is 15 amino acids long. For the CDR3, the DNA is TGTGCCAGCAGTGAGGCGACAGGGGAAGGAAACACCATATATTTT. Translating it yields CASSEATGEGNTIYF.

This clone showed up just once. V is TRBV6-4 and J is TRBJ1-1; 9 bases are shared with TRBD1. This CDR3 has 13 residues. Germline CDR1 reads MRHNA; CDR2 reads SNTAGT. The V and J ends lost 6 bases and 4 bases, in that order; junction bases with no gene match: 3. As DNA, the CDR3 is TGTGCCAGCAGGGAACAGGGGGCCACTGAAGCTTTCTTT. Translated: CASREQGATEAFF.

This rearrangement joins TRBV5-6 to TRBJ1-2; TRBD1 agrees at 9 bases. This CDR3 is 15 amino acids long. Germline-derived CDR1 and CDR2 are SGHDT and YYEEEE. V lost 4 bases and J lost 4; bases outside the gene matches: 8. The CDR3 sequence is CASSARGQGGYGYTF. The DNA of the CDR3 is TGTGCCAGCAGCGCTCGGGGACAGGGAGGCTATGGCTACACCTTC. Drawing the rest from reference TRBV5-6 and TRBJ1-2, the complete variable domain is DAGVTQSPTHLIKTRGQQVTLRCSPKSGHDTVSWYQQALGQGPQFIFQYYEEEERQRGNFPDRFSGHQFPNYSSELNVNALLLGDSALYLCASSARGQGGYGYTFGSGTRLTVV.

The gene calls are TRBV7-8 and TRBJ1-6, with D unresolved. CDR3 length equals 16 residues. V lost 2 bases to trimming and J lost 7 bases, with 15 bases between them. Germline V gene sequence: CDR1 SGHVS, CDR2 FQNEAQ. This CDR3 reads CASSLPEGGRNSPLHF. DNA of the CDR3: TGTGCCAGCAGCTTACCGGAGGGCGGCCGAAATTCACCCCTCCACTTT.

Regarding this clone: Other DNA sequences in this specimen translate into the identical CDR3. The rearrangement uses TRBV6-5 and TRBJ1-2, with 7 bases identical to TRBD1. The CDR3 consists of 13 residues. The trim removed 0 bases at V and 6 bases at J, leaving 1 base unmatched. Germline values: CDR1 MNHEY, CDR2 SVGAGI. CDR3: CASSYSTGNGYTF. The CDR3, as DNA: TGTGCCAGCAGTTACTCGACAGGGAATGGCTACACCTTC.

This clone was detected only once. The chain has TRBV19 and TRBJ1-1; the match to TRBD1 covers 7 bases. The CDR3 is 13 residues long. The germline CDR1 and CDR2 sequences are LNHDA and SQIVND (reference sequence). V was pared by 3 bases and J by 6 bases, with 4 bases of the junction left unmatched. The CDR3: CASSMNQGAEAFF. The CDR3 DNA is TGTGCCAGTAGTATGAATCAGGGGGCTGAAGCTTTCTTT.

This clone was detected only a few times. This chain uses TRBV3-1 (or the pseudogene TRBV3-2) with TRBJ1-2; 8 nucleotides match TRBD1. Losses at the gene ends were 2 bases for V and 7 bases for J; bases not matched to a gene: 6. The CDR3 extends over 14 amino acids. Germline CDR1 LGHDT, CDR2 YNNKEL (reference sequence). The CDR3 region is CASSQMTGEGGYTF. The CDR3 bases are TGTGCCAGCAGCCAAATGACAGGGGAGGGTGGCTACACCTTC.

V and J are TRBV5-1 and TRBJ2-2, with a tentative D call TRBD2 (6 bases). The CDR3 totals 15 residues. From germline, CDR1 is SGHRS and CDR2 YFSETQ. Trimming removed 4 bases from V and 7 bases from J, with 17 bases in between. For the CDR3, the DNA is TGCGCCAGCAGCACGACCACTGGGGGGAGCGGGGAGCTGTTTTTT. It specifies CASSTTTGGSGELFF. Drawing the rest from reference TRBV5-1 and TRBJ2-2, the complete variable domain is KAGVTQTPRYLIKTRGQQVTLSCSPISGHRSVSWYQQTPGQGLQFLFEYFSETQRNKGNFPGRFSGRQFSNSRSEMNVSTLELGDSALYLCASSTTTGGSGELFFGEGSRLTVL.

The chain has TRBV2 and TRBJ1-1; D perhaps matches TRBD1 (6 bases). The V gene's germline CDR1 is SNHLY and CDR2 FYNNEI. The CDR3 spans 15 residues. Trimming removed 7 bases at V and 0 bases at J, with 15 bases between. The CDR3 loop reads CASTRLGGVNTEAFF. The DNA for the CDR3 is TGTGCCAGCACCCGCCTAGGGGGGGTGAACACTGAAGCTTTCTTT.

V and J are TRBV19 and TRBJ1-2; 9 positions match TRBD1. Trimming at V came to 5 bases and at J to 5 bases, leaving 6 bases not matched to a gene. Per germline, CDR1 LNHDA and CDR2 SQIVND (reference sequence). This CDR3 is built from 14 residues. CDR3 residues: CASSSLDRGYGYTF. The CDR3 bases are TGTGCCAGTAGTTCCCTGGACAGGGGATATGGCTACACCTTC.

The CDR3 DNA sequence: TGTGCCAGCAGCCACGGGACTACTTTGCGCTACGAGCAGTACTTC. Translation gives CASSHGTTLRYEQYF. V is TRBV5-4 and J is TRBJ2-7, with TRBD2 matching over 7 bases. The CDR3 totals 15 residues. In germline, CDR1 is SGHNT, CDR2 YYREEE (reference sequence). The trim removed 4 bases at V and 3 bases at J, leaving 10 bases unmatched.